Presented here are 30 T cell receptor beta chains from one specimen sequenced in a study of metastatic and nonmetastatic thyroid tumors. MiXCR re-clonotyped the PCR reads for TCRdb. Of 20,000 to 25,000 clones in the sample, around 21% are singletons; the top ten hold 25% to 30%. None of the patients had undergone any treatment ahead of thyroid surgery. The sequencing sample was made of blood. The receptors derive from a female donor with papillary thyroid cancer or a benign thyroid nodule (not recorded which). Some clones in this sample may be carry-over from other donors' samples.

In this sample, this clone turned up many times. The chain employs TRBV29-1 and TRBJ1-1, with D hard to call. The CDR3 loop spans 13 amino acids. The V and J ends lost 8 bases and 0 bases respectively, with 13 bases between them. Germline lookup yields CDR1 SQVTM and CDR2 ANQGSEA. The CDR3: CSMKNSLNTEAFF. The CDR3 nucleotides read TGCAGCATGAAGAACAGTCTGAACACTGAAGCTTTCTTT.

The table lists this clone with many counts. The chain uses TRBV14 and TRBJ2-1; TRBD1 matches at 9 bases. The V and J ends lost 4 bases and 5 bases, in that order; junction bases with no gene match: 9. The CDR3 has 16 amino acids. From germline, CDR1 is SGHDN and CDR2 FVKESK. CDR3 bases: TGTGCCAGCAGCCTCGTCACAGGGGGCTTCGACAATGAGCAGTTCTTC. Protein product: CASSLVTGGFDNEQFF.

At least ten counts were recorded for this clone. The chain links TRBV29-1 to TRBJ2-7; D gene uncertain. Germline V gene lookup returns CDR1 SQVTM and CDR2 ANQGSEA. The CDR3 contains 13 residues. Trimming pared 6 bases from V and 2 bases from J, leaving 14 bases between. The CDR3 bases are TGCAGCGTCACCAGTTCTCCCCCCTACGAGCAGTACTTC. This codes for CSVTSSPPYEQYF.

This clone occurred many times. J is TRBJ1-5 and V is TRBV12-3 or TRBV12-4, with no clear D. CDR3 length: 11 residues. V gave up 1 base and J gave up 7 bases, with 2 bases separating them. This chain's CDR3 is CASSLGQPQHF. CDR3 nucleotide sequence: TGTGCCAGCAGTTTAGGGCAGCCCCAGCATTTT.

In this sample, this clone turned up many times. A much more abundant neighbour one base away suggests this may be a read error. Other DNA sequences of this sample code for an identical CDR3. This rearrangement joins TRBV19 to TRBJ2-7, with a possible D match to TRBD2 (6 bases). CDR3 length equals 15 residues. V lost 3 bases, J lost 2 bases, and 14 bases lay in between. Germline CDR1 LNHDA, CDR2 SQIVND (reference sequence). The CDR3 protein is CASSIAGGETYEQYF. The CDR3 nucleotides read TGTGCCAGTAGTATTGCCGGGGGAGAGACCTACGAGCAGTACTTC.

The chain has TRBV7-6 and TRBJ1-4; unclear D gene. V was trimmed by 5 bases and J by 4 bases, leaving 14 bases between them. Germline lookup yields CDR1 SGHVS and CDR2 FNYEAQ. The CDR3 consists of 15 residues. The CDR3 DNA reads TGTGCCAGCAGCCTGTGGACGGGTGATAATGAAAAACTGTTTTTT. Amino acid sequence: CASSLWTGDNEKLFF.

Regarding this clone: One junction end does not reproduce the germline sequence, and a read error may be involved. This rearrangement joins TRBV5-1 to TRBJ2-3; possibly TRBD2 for D (5 bases). The CDR3 spans 14 residues. In germline, CDR1 is SGHRS, CDR2 YFSETQ. CDR3 DNA: TGCGTCAGCACCCTCGGCTCCGGGGTGTATACGCAGTATTTT. It is translated as CVSTLGSGVYTQYF. Full variable domain (missing parts from reference TRBV5-1 and TRBJ2-3): KAGVTQTPRYLIKTRGQQVTLSCSPISGHRSVSWYQQTPGQGLQFLFEYFSETQRNKGNFPGRFSGRQFSNSRSEMNVSTLELGDSALYLCVSTLGSGVYTQYFGPGTRLTVL.

This clone was seen repeatedly, ten times or more. The genes are TRBV20-1 and TRBJ2-7, with 7 bases identical to TRBD2. Germline CDR1 reads DFQATT; CDR2 reads SNEGSKA (reference sequence). CDR3 length: 17 residues. Trimming cost V 5 bases and J 1 base; bases outside gene matches: 17. This chain's CDR3 is CSARDFSSGKPSYEQYF. CDR3 DNA: TGCAGTGCTCGGGACTTCTCTAGCGGTAAACCTTCCTACGAGCAGTACTTC.

This clone was detected many times. The J gene is TRBJ2-1, the V gene TRBV3-1, with D perhaps matching TRBD2 (5 bases). Germline assignment: CDR1 LGHDT and CDR2 YNNKEL (reference sequence). This CDR3 has 13 amino acids. V was trimmed by 3 bases and J by 5 bases, leaving 8 bases between them. The CDR3, as DNA: TGTGCCAGCAGCCAGGGAGCAAACAATGAGCAGTTCTTC. This codes for CASSQGANNEQFF.

This rearrangement joins TRBV5-1 to TRBJ2-1; D is undetermined. Germline V CDR1 and CDR2: SGHRS, YFSETQ. This CDR3 contains 15 residues. V lost 0 bases, J lost 13 bases, and 20 bases lay in between. The CDR3 bases are TGCGCCAGCAGCTTGGAACAGAGCTCCTACAATCACCAGTTCTTC. The encoded protein is CASSLEQSSYNHQFF.

This chain uses TRBV19 with TRBJ1-1, with D uncertain. Trimming removed 3 bases from V and 2 bases from J, with 16 bases in between. Germline V gene sequence: CDR1 LNHDA, CDR2 SQIVND (reference sequence). The CDR3 covers 16 residues. The CDR3 is CASSIHLQSINTEAFF. CDR3 sequence (DNA): TGTGCCAGTAGTATCCATCTACAGTCAATAAACACTGAAGCTTTCTTT. Together with reference TRBV19 and TRBJ1-1, the CDR3 gives the full variable domain: DGGITQSPKYLFRKEGQNVTLSCEQNLNHDAMYWYRQDPGQGLRLIYYSQIVNDFQKGDIAEGYSVSREKKESFPLTVTSAQKNPTAFYLCASSIHLQSINTEAFFGQGTRLTVV.

The table lists this clone with many counts. The junction and the germline gene differ at one end; a read error may be behind it. Other DNA variants within this sample encode the same CDR3. The rearrangement links TRBV11-2 to TRBJ1-1; D remains ambiguous. This CDR3 contains 15 residues. Germline V gene lookup returns CDR1 SGHAT and CDR2 FQNNGV. The CDR3 sequence is CASSSSTGRSTEAFF. CDR3 DNA sequence: TGCGCCAGCAGCTCTAGTACCGGCAGGTCGACTGAAGCTTTCTTT.

This clone was seen many times. This chain connects TRBV7-9 to TRBJ2-7; TRBD1 is a possible D gene (5 bases). The CDR3 has 15 amino acids. Trimming stripped 1 base from V and 4 bases from J, with 14 bases between. The germline CDR1 and CDR2 sequences are SEHNR and FQNEAQ (reference sequence). In DNA form, the CDR3 reads TGTGCCAGCAGCTTAGGCCCCCCGACAGAGTACGAGCAGTACTTC. As protein: CASSLGPPTEYEQYF.

This clone was found many times. The gene calls are TRBV11-3 and TRBJ1-1, with a tentative D call TRBD1 (6 bases). V was trimmed by 6 bases and J by 11 bases, leaving 13 bases between them. The CDR3 is 11 residues long. Germline lookup yields CDR1 SGHNT and CDR2 YENEEA. The CDR3 DNA is TGTGCCAGCAGTTTACAGGGTCGGGCTTTCTTT. Residues: CASSLQGRAFF.

By sample share, this clone is medium-sized. For the CDR3, the DNA is TGTGCCAGCGTAACAGGGCCCCACGAGCAGTACTTC. This codes for CASVTGPHEQYF. The chain links TRBV28 to TRBJ2-7; D might be TRBD1 (6 bases). CDR1 is MDHEN and CDR2 is SYDVKM in the germline V gene. The CDR3 is made up of 12 amino acids. The V and J ends lost 8 bases and 5 bases respectively, with 13 bases between them.

This clone showed up many times. This chain connects TRBV18 to TRBJ2-7; no clear D. The CDR3 covers 13 residues. The germline CDR1 and CDR2 sequences are KGHSH and LQKENI. The V end lost 3 bases, the J end lost 4 bases, and 10 bases lay between the germline ends. The CDR3: CASSPPVRYEQYF. The CDR3 DNA follows: TGTGCCAGCTCACCCCCCGTCAGGTACGAGCAGTACTTC.

This clone showed up many times. The gene calls are TRBV20-1 and TRBJ1-5, with 9 bases lining up with TRBD1. V was clipped by 3 bases and J by 6 bases; unmatched bases: 9. The CDR3 has 15 amino acids. Germline V gene data show CDR1 as DFQATT and CDR2 as SNEGSKA (reference sequence). The CDR3 loop reads CSARSRQGGGQPQHF. The CDR3 DNA reads TGCAGTGCTAGGTCACGACAGGGGGGAGGTCAGCCCCAGCATTTT.

The table lists this clone with many counts. The CDR3 here is CASTSPASPSEQYF. Here the CDR3 DNA reads TGTGCCAGCACCTCCCCCGCTAGTCCTAGCGAGCAGTACTTC. The chain couples TRBV7-9 to TRBJ2-7; D call uncertain. Between the trimmed V and J ends, which lost 7 bases and 6 bases, there was a span of 19 bases. There are 14 residues in the CDR3. Germline loops: CDR1 SEHNR, CDR2 FQNEAQ (reference sequence).

This clone was observed at least ten times. V and J are TRBV11-3 and TRBJ2-6; D is possibly TRBD1 or TRBD2 (5 bases each). The V gene's germline CDR1 is SGHNT and CDR2 YENEEA. With 4 bases removed from V and 0 bases from J, the gap between germline ends came to 10 bases. The CDR3 contains 16 residues. This chain's CDR3 is CASSSGPGSGANVLTF. The CDR3 coding sequence is TGTGCCAGCAGCTCGGGACCCGGCTCTGGGGCCAACGTCCTGACTTTC.

This clone appeared many times. This sample includes further DNA sequences coding for the same CDR3. The chain links TRBV5-8 to TRBJ2-5, with 12 bases aligning to TRBD1. The germline V gene encodes CDR1 SGHTS and CDR2 YDEGEE. The length of the CDR3 is 15 residues. With 4 bases clipped from V and 5 bases from J, the junction kept 6 bases outside the gene matches. The CDR3 bases are TGTGCCAGCAGCCAGGGACAGGGGGCGCGTGAGACCCAGTACTTC. Translating gives CASSQGQGARETQYF.

Details on this clone: Being one base from a much bigger clone, this may be a read error. The chain joins TRBV29-1 to TRBJ2-5, with TRBD1 identical over 10 bases. Germline trimming cut 2 bases from V and 2 bases from J; bases unmatched to any gene: 5. Germline V gene data show CDR1 as SQVTM and CDR2 as ANQGSEA. The CDR3 contains 15 residues. The CDR3 protein is CSVEYPDRGQETQYF. CDR3 coding DNA: TGCAGCGTTGAATATCCGGACAGGGGGCAAGAGACCCAGTACTTC.

This clone was found many times. The genes are TRBV15 and TRBJ2-1; 14 positions match TRBD2. V shed 5 bases, J shed 9 bases, and the junction held 12 bases outside the gene matches. Germline loops: CDR1 LNHNV, CDR2 YYDKDF (reference sequence). This CDR3 has 17 amino acids. In DNA, the CDR3 is TGTGCCACCAGCGGACCGGGACTAGCGGGAGCGGAGGGTGAGCAGTTCTTC. Translating gives CATSGPGLAGAEGEQFF.

This clone was counted only a few times. The rearrangement uses TRBV28 and TRBJ2-7; D assignment may be TRBD1 or TRBD2 (5 bases each). Trimming took 8 bases from V and 2 from J, leaving 19 bases between them. This CDR3 contains 15 residues. The germline CDR1 and CDR2 sequences are MDHEN and SYDVKM. CDR3 amino acids: CASVYPGSGTYEQYF. The CDR3 nucleotides are TGTGCCAGCGTCTATCCAGGGTCCGGGACCTACGAGCAGTACTTC. Full variable domain (missing parts from reference TRBV28 and TRBJ2-7): DVKVTQSSRYLVKRTGEKVFLECVQDMDHENMFWYRQDPGLGLRLIYFSYDVKMKEKGDIPEGYSVSREKKERFSLILESASTNQTSMYLCASVYPGSGTYEQYFGPGTRLTVT.

V and J are TRBV10-1 and TRBJ2-7; 10 bases map to TRBD2. The CDR3 covers 15 residues. Per germline, CDR1 WNHNN and CDR2 SYGVQD (reference sequence). V lost 2 bases to trimming and J lost 2 bases; unmatched junction nucleotides: 3. CDR3 in amino acids: CASSEGLAETYEQYF. The CDR3, as DNA: TGCGCCAGCAGTGAGGGACTAGCGGAGACCTACGAGCAGTACTTC.

In the case of this clone: This clone may be a read error of a much larger clone one base away. The CDR3 here is CASSIVGGVVYNEQFF. Here the CDR3 DNA reads TGTGCCAGTAGTATTGTTGGGGGGGTGGTCTACAATGAGCAGTTCTTC. The chain couples TRBV19 to TRBJ2-1, with 7 positions matching TRBD2. Germline V gene sequence: CDR1 LNHDA, CDR2 SQIVND (reference sequence). V was clipped by 3 bases and J by 3 bases; unmatched bases: 8. CDR3 length equals 16 residues.

This clone was counted between two and nine times. This sequence joins TRBV6-2 or TRBV6-3 and TRBJ2-1, with D possibly matching TRBD1 (5 bases). V shed 4 bases and J shed 2 bases, with 15 bases lying between them. This CDR3 region has 16 residues. The germline gives CDR1 MNHEY, CDR2 SVGEGT. CDR3 sequence (DNA): TGTGCCAGCAGTTCAGCAAGGACATTTCCCTACAATGAGCAGTTCTTC. Its protein product is CASSSARTFPYNEQFF.

This clone has ten or more counts. The chain couples TRBV19 to TRBJ2-7, with a weak D call TRBD2 (8 bases). V was clipped by 6 bases and J by 3 bases, with 18 bases between them. The CDR3 is 15 amino acids. Germline V gives CDR1 LNHDA, CDR2 SQIVND (reference sequence). The CDR3 reads CASSLQGREVYEQYF. In DNA, the CDR3 is TGTGCCAGTAGCCTACAGGGGCGGGAGGTCTACGAGCAGTACTTC. Combining the CDR3 with reference TRBV19 and TRBJ2-7 gives the whole variable domain DGGITQSPKYLFRKEGQNVTLSCEQNLNHDAMYWYRQDPGQGLRLIYYSQIVNDFQKGDIAEGYSVSREKKESFPLTVTSAQKNPTAFYLCASSLQGREVYEQYFGPGTRLTVT.

This clone was detected many times. This chain uses TRBV20-1 with TRBJ2-6; 7 bases agree with TRBD2. Germline V gives CDR1 DFQATT, CDR2 SNEGSKA (reference sequence). This CDR3 region has 14 residues. Unmatched junction bases numbered 3, after V lost 6 bases and J lost 1 base. This chain's CDR3 is CSAPAGSGANVLTF. The DNA for the CDR3 is TGCAGTGCCCCAGCGGGATCTGGGGCCAACGTCCTGACTTTC.

Note on this clone: The conserved final phenylalanine or tryptophan is absent from the CDR3, which likely points to a read error. V usage is TRBV30 and J usage is TRBJ1-6; D may be TRBD1 (5 bases). The CDR3 consists of 16 residues. Trimming left V 4 bases short and J 8 bases short, with 21 bases between. CDR1 and CDR2 from the germline V gene are GTSNPN and SVGIG (reference sequence). This CDR3 is CAWIFQGTVTHSPLHL. Here the CDR3 DNA reads TGTGCCTGGATTTTCCAAGGGACCGTGACTCATTCACCCCTCCACTTG.

This clone was counted ten times or more. The rearrangement joins TRBV12-3 or TRBV12-4 to TRBJ1-3; D may be TRBD1 (5 bases). This CDR3 has 16 amino acids. V was shortened by 5 bases and J by 4 bases, with 18 bases between the two germline ends. This CDR3 is CASSPLGPGSGNTIYF. The CDR3 nucleotides read TGTGCCAGCAGTCCTCTTGGCCCAGGGTCCGGAAACACCATATATTTT.